These 25 T cell receptor beta chains were all obtained from the same sample, sequenced in a study of T cells in Graves' hyperthyroidism and ophthalmopathy. Researchers amplified the TCR beta CDR3 regions from RNA transcripts. An initial round of RT-PCR targeting the TCR CDR3 relied on the HTBI primer set. TCRdb called the multiplex PCR reads again in MiXCR, with one record for every CDR3 protein. The sample includes 450,000 to 700,000 distinct CDR3 sequences, around 46% seen only once; the top ten take roughly 20%. Source material: peripheral blood or thyroid tissue (not recorded which). The receptors stem from an adult woman with Graves' disease, either hyperthyroidism or ophthalmopathy (not recorded which).

This clonotype was picked up many times. The chain combines TRBV7-9 with TRBJ1-4; D is unresolved. The V gene's germline CDR1 is SEHNR and CDR2 FQNEAQ (reference sequence). The length of the CDR3 is 17 residues. V was pared by 0 bases and J by 5 bases, with 16 bases between. The CDR3 loop reads CASSLARAHRGNEKLFF. Written as DNA, the CDR3 is TGTGCCAGCAGCTTAGCGAGGGCCCACCGAGGAAATGAAAAACTGTTTTTT.

This clonotype was counted ten times or more. The chain uses TRBV9 and TRBJ1-4; TRBD1 might be the D (5 bases). Trimming removed 0 bases at V and 7 bases at J, with 13 bases between. Germline V gene sequence: CDR1 SGDLS, CDR2 YYNGEE. The CDR3 runs to 15 residues. This chain's CDR3 is CASSVEGWIGEKLFF. For the CDR3, the DNA is TGTGCCAGCAGCGTAGAGGGGTGGATAGGTGAAAAACTGTTTTTT.

This clonotype has ten or more counts. The J gene is TRBJ2-5, the V gene TRBV20-1, with TRBD2 identical over 10 bases. This CDR3 contains 16 residues. V shed 4 bases and J 4 bases; nucleotides not matched to a gene: 12. CDR1 and CDR2 from the germline V gene are DFQATT and SNEGSKA (reference sequence). CDR3: CSATSGLAVQSETQYF. The DNA of the CDR3 is TGCAGTGCTACCTCCGGACTAGCGGTACAATCAGAGACCCAGTACTTC.

This clonotype was seen many times. This rearrangement joins TRBV25-1 to TRBJ2-7; maybe TRBD2 (5 bases). The V end was cut by 7 bases, the J end by 5 bases, with 15 bases between. The CDR3 sequence is 13 residues long. CDR1 and CDR2 from the germline V gene are MGHDK and SYGVNS. CDR3 protein: CASMGWERHEQYF. In nucleotides, the CDR3 is TGTGCCAGCATGGGGTGGGAGCGCCACGAGCAGTACTTC.

The chain combines TRBV7-2 with TRBJ1-2, with 7 bases matching TRBD1. The CDR3 covers 12 residues. Trimming took 5 bases from V and 9 from J; bases not matched to a gene: 6. From germline, CDR1 is SGHTA and CDR2 FQGNSA. The CDR3 region is CASSIDRASYTF. The CDR3 DNA reads TGTGCCAGCAGCATCGACAGGGCAAGCTACACCTTC.

The chain joins TRBV25-1 to TRBJ1-2; 12 bases are shared with TRBD1. Germline CDR1 is MGHDK and CDR2 is SYGVNS. V was clipped by 7 bases and J by 6 bases; unmatched bases: 6. The CDR3 contains 14 residues. CDR3 sequence reads: CASTSGTGGDGYTF. The CDR3 DNA is TGTGCCAGCACATCCGGGACAGGGGGCGATGGCTACACCTTC.

The sample holds many counts of this clonotype. V gene TRBV5-4 combines with J gene TRBJ2-2; 8 nucleotides line up with TRBD2. V lost 4 bases and J lost 4; bases outside the gene matches: 12. CDR3 length: 17 amino acids. Germline loops: CDR1 SGHNT, CDR2 YYREEE (reference sequence). The CDR3 DNA reads TGTGCCAGCAGCCCGGGGGGGTCGGGAGCGGGCACCGGGGAGCTGTTTTTT. This encodes CASSPGGSGAGTGELFF.

In its sample, this clonotype was seen a few times. The chain uses TRBV27 and TRBJ2-7; D is tentatively TRBD1 or TRBD2 (6 bases each). This CDR3 is built from 13 residues. Trimming took off 3 bases at V and 3 bases at J, with 9 bases between the two ends. Germline CDR1 is MNHEY and CDR2 is SMNVEV (reference sequence). CDR3 loop: CASSFRGVYEQYF. The DNA of the CDR3 is TGTGCCAGCAGTTTTAGGGGGGTCTACGAGCAGTACTTC.

The table lists this clonotype with many counts. The chain uses TRBV5-1 and TRBJ1-6, with D possibly TRBD1 on 6 matching bases. The V end lost 5 bases, the J end lost 7 bases, and 10 bases lay between the germline ends. Germline lookup yields CDR1 SGHRS and CDR2 YFSETQ. The CDR3 is 13 amino acids. CDR3 loop: CASRQGQNSPLHF. In DNA, the CDR3 is TGCGCCAGCAGGCAGGGGCAGAATTCACCCCTCCACTTT.

The sample holds many counts of this clonotype. The J gene is TRBJ1-2, the V gene TRBV7-9; 8 nucleotides agree with TRBD1. Trimming at V came to 6 bases and at J to 5 bases, leaving 2 bases not matched to a gene. Looked up from germline, CDR1 is SEHNR and CDR2 is FQNEAQ (reference sequence). This CDR3 spans 12 amino acids. In nucleotides, the CDR3 is TGTGCCAGCAGGGGGACAGGTTATGGCTACACCTTC. This codes for CASRGTGYGYTF.

V and J are TRBV29-1 and TRBJ1-2; TRBD1 is a possible D gene (5 bases). The germline V and J ends were trimmed by 7 bases and 5 bases, with 14 bases remaining between them. The CDR3 runs to 12 residues. CDR1 SQVTM and CDR2 ANQGSEA come from the germline V gene. The CDR3 DNA reads as TGCAGCGGCTCTGGGGGTGAATATGGCTACACCTTC. Its protein product is CSGSGGEYGYTF.

This clonotype was counted many times. J is TRBJ2-5 and V is TRBV20-1; D is ambiguous. The CDR3 consists of 11 residues. Trimming shortened V by 3 bases and J by 1 base, and 3 bases separated the two germline ends. Germline V gene data show CDR1 as DFQATT and CDR2 as SNEGSKA (reference sequence). This CDR3 reads CSARTQETQYF. The CDR3 nucleotides read TGCAGTGCTAGGACCCAAGAGACCCAGTACTTC.

As concerns this clonotype: A junction end diverges from the germline sequence, so it may reflect a read error. The J gene is TRBJ1-5, the V gene TRBV7-3, with D perhaps TRBD1 (5 bases). The CDR3 contains 15 residues. Germline-derived CDR1 and CDR2 are SGHTA and FQGTGA. CDR3 protein: CASSQDLGRHQPQHF. CDR3 nucleotide sequence: TGCGCCAGCAGCCAAGATTTGGGGCGGCATCAGCCCCAGCATTTT.

This clonotype has a count of ten or more. The chain is built from TRBV28 and TRBJ2-2, with 8 bases lining up with TRBD1. The CDR3 extends over 16 amino acids. V lost 6 bases, J lost 1 base, and 7 bases stayed unmatched. In germline, CDR1 is MDHEN, CDR2 SYDVKM. As DNA, the CDR3 is TGTGCCAGCAGCCCTCGAGGGACAGGGAACACCGGGGAGCTGTTTTTT. This codes for CASSPRGTGNTGELFF.

This clonotype was seen repeatedly, ten times or more. A much larger clonotype is one base distant, so this may be a read error. This chain uses TRBV3-1 with TRBJ1-3, with 9 bases fitting TRBD1. The CDR3 consists of 14 residues. Germline trimming cut 5 bases from V and 3 bases from J; bases unmatched to any gene: 2. Germline CDR1 is LGHDT and CDR2 is YNNKEL (reference sequence). The CDR3 nucleotides are TGTGCCAGCAGCTGGACAGGGGTTGGAAACACCATATATTTT. This sequence encodes CASSWTGVGNTIYF.

This clonotype was seen repeatedly, ten times or more. The chain combines TRBV20-1 with TRBJ2-7; no clear D gene. V was clipped by 4 bases and J by 0 bases, with 13 bases between them. Germline values: CDR1 DFQATT, CDR2 SNEGSKA (reference sequence). The CDR3 length is 14 residues. The CDR3 nucleotides are TGCAGTGCTAAACAGCCTACATCCTCCTACGAGCAGTACTTC. Translation gives CSAKQPTSSYEQYF.

This clonotype was seen at least ten times. CDR3 residues: CASTNRDNTGELFF. The CDR3 DNA reads TGTGCCAGTACGAACAGGGATAACACCGGGGAGCTGTTTTTT. The chain couples TRBV19 to TRBJ2-2, with D tentatively TRBD1 (6 bases). CDR1 and CDR2 from the germline V gene are LNHDA and SQIVND (reference sequence). The germline V and J ends were trimmed by 7 bases and 2 bases, with 11 bases remaining between them. This CDR3 region has 14 residues. The complete variable domain, with remaining parts taken from reference TRBV19 and TRBJ2-2, reads DGGITQSPKYLFRKEGQNVTLSCEQNLNHDAMYWYRQDPGQGLRLIYYSQIVNDFQKGDIAEGYSVSREKKESFPLTVTSAQKNPTAFYLCASTNRDNTGELFFGEGSRLTVL.

As concerns this clonotype: One end of the junction does not line up with germline, which may come from a read error. The chain joins TRBV7-2 to TRBJ1-4; possibly TRBD1 for D (6 bases). This CDR3 spans 15 amino acids. CDR1 is SGHTA, CDR2 FQGNSA, per germline. The CDR3: CASRLDWTANEKLFF. CDR3 in DNA: TGTGCCAGCCGCTTGGATTGGACAGCGAATGAAAAACTGTTTTTT. Full variable domain (remainder filled in from reference TRBV7-2 and TRBJ1-4): GAGVSQSPSNKVTEKGKDVELRCDPISGHTALYWYRQSLGQGLEFLIYFQGNSAPDKSGLPSDRFSAERTGGSVSTLTIQRTQQEDSAVYLCASRLDWTANEKLFFGSGTQLSVL.

V usage is TRBV7-9 and J usage is TRBJ2-2, with TRBD2 matching 9 bases. Germline V CDR1 and CDR2: SEHNR, FQNEAQ (reference sequence). After removal of 3 bases from V and 4 bases from J, the junction contained 3 bases not matched to a gene. The CDR3 length is 15 residues. The DNA of the CDR3 is TGTGCCAGCAGCTTCACGCGGGAGGGCACCGGGGAGCTGTTTTTT. Translated, it gives CASSFTREGTGELFF.

There are a few counts of this clonotype. The chain joins TRBV29-1 to TRBJ2-1; 7 bases fit TRBD2. The ends lost 6 bases at V and 6 bases at J; junction bases unmatched: 14. Per germline, CDR1 SQVTM and CDR2 ANQGSEA. The CDR3 length is 15 residues. This chain's CDR3 is CSVSDRRRESNEQFF. CDR3 nucleotides: TGCAGCGTCTCAGACCGGAGGCGGGAGAGCAATGAGCAGTTCTTC.

This sequence joins TRBV20-1 and TRBJ1-4, with D possibly being TRBD1 (5 bases). Germline values: CDR1 DFQATT, CDR2 SNEGSKA (reference sequence). The CDR3 has 13 residues. V shed 0 bases and J shed 6 bases, with 8 bases lying between them. The CDR3 DNA reads TGCAGTGCTAGAGATGAAGGGGATGAAAAACTGTTTTTT. Protein: CSARDEGDEKLFF.

The chain recombines TRBV10-3 with TRBJ1-3; 9 nucleotides agree with TRBD1. The CDR3 contains 16 residues. V lost 3 bases, J lost 2 bases, and 5 bases stayed unmatched. The germline V gene has CDR1 ENHRY and CDR2 SYGVKD. The CDR3 reads CAISDTDRGTGNTIYF. The CDR3 DNA reads TGTGCCATCAGTGACACGGACAGGGGCACTGGAAACACCATATATTTT.

This clonotype appeared many times. The chain links TRBV7-9 to TRBJ1-4; weak D call: TRBD1 (6 bases). The V end lost 4 bases, the J end lost 6 bases, and 12 bases lay between the germline ends. Per the germline V gene, CDR1 is SEHNR and CDR2 is FQNEAQ (reference sequence). CDR3 length equals 14 residues. CDR3 region: CASSSTGNHEKLFF. CDR3 coding DNA: TGTGCCAGCAGCTCAACAGGGAATCATGAAAAACTGTTTTTT. The entire variable domain, with the rest obtained from reference TRBV7-9 and TRBJ1-4, is as follows: DTGVSQNPRHKITKRGQNVTFRCDPISEHNRLYWYRQTLGQGPEFLTYFQNEAQLEKSRLLSDRFSAERPKGSFSTLEIQRTEQGDSAMYLCASSSTGNHEKLFFGSGTQLSVL.

This clonotype occurred many times. V and J are TRBV12-5 and TRBJ2-7, with 7 bases matching TRBD1. This CDR3 has 14 amino acids. The V segment lost 7 bases and the J segment 5 bases; nucleotides outside the gene matches: 11. CDR1 and CDR2 (germline): LGHNT, FRNRAP. The CDR3 region has the DNA TGTGCTAGTGCTCACTCGACAGGGACCCACGAGCAGTACTTC. The encoded protein is CASAHSTGTHEQYF.

This chain links TRBV20-1 with TRBJ1-4, with 9 nucleotides matching TRBD1. CDR1 and CDR2 from the germline V gene are DFQATT and SNEGSKA (reference sequence). CDR3 length: 14 amino acids. V lost 3 bases and J lost 10; bases outside the gene matches: 9. CDR3 bases: TGCAGTGCTAGCGCCGGGACAGGGAACCGAAAACTGTTTTTT. Protein sequence: CSASAGTGNRKLFF.